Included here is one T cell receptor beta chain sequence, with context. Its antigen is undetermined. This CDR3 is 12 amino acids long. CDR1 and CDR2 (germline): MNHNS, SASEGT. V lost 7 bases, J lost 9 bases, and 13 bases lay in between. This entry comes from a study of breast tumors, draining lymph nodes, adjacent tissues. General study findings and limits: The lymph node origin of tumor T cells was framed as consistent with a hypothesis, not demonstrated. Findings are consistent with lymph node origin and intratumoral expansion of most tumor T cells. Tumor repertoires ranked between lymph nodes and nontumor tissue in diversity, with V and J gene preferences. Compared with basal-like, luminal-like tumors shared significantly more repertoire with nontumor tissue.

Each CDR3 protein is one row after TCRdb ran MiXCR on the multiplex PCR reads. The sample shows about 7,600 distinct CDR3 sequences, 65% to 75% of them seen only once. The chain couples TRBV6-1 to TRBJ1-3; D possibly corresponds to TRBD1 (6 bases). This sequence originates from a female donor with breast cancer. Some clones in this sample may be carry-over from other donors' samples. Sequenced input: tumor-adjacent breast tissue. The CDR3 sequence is CASTLQGSTIYF. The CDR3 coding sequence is TGTGCCAGCACCCTTCAGGGGAGCACCATATATTTT.